This entry features one T cell receptor beta chain sequence. Clones were sequenced by immunoSEQ multiplex PCR, and TCRdb holds only the in-frame ones, with some missing. The sample yields 400,000 to 500,000 clones, 80% to 90% seen once. The CDR3 is 13 amino acids. Germline CDR1 SGHNT, CDR2 YENEEA. The V gene lost 5 bases and the J gene lost 5 bases, with 12 bases spanning the gap. These data belong to a study of blood T cell repertoires in COVID-19. On the study more broadly: The United States, Italy and Spain were the sources of the acute and convalescent COVID-19 samples. Sample material is recorded as cDNA or gDNA derived from T cells, B-cell-depleted T cells, or PBMCs.

V gene TRBV11-3 combines with J gene TRBJ2-5; D ambiguous. The specimen sequenced was peripheral blood. The sequence came from a woman in her thirties with active or convalescent COVID-19. The CDR3 reads CASSRRHMETQYF. The CDR3 DNA follows: TGTGCCAGCAGCCGTCGACATATGGAGACCCAGTACTTC.